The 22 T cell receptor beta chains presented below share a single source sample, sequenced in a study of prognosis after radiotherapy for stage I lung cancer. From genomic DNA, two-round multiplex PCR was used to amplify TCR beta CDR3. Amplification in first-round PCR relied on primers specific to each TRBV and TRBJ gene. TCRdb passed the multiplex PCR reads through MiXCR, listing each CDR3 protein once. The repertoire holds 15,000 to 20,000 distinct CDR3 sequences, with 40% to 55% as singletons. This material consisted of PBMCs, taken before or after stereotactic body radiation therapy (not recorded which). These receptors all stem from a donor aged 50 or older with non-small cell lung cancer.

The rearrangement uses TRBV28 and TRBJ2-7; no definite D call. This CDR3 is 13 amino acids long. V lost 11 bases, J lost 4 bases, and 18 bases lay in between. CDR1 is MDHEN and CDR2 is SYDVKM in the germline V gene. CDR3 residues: CACERVQNYEQYF. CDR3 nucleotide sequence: TGTGCCTGCGAACGGGTACAGAATTACGAGCAGTACTTC.

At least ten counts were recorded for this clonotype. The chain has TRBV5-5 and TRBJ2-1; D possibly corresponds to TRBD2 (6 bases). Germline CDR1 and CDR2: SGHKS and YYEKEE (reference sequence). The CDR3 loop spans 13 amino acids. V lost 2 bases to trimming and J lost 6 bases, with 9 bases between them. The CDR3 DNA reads TGTGCCAGCAGCTTTACCGGGGGCAATGAGCAGTTCTTC. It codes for CASSFTGGNEQFF.

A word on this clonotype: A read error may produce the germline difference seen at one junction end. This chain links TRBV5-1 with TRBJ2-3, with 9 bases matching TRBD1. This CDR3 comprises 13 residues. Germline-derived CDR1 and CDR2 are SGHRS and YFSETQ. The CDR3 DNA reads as TGCGCCAGCCGGGACAGGGCGACAGATACGCCGTATTTT. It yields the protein CASRDRATDTPYF.

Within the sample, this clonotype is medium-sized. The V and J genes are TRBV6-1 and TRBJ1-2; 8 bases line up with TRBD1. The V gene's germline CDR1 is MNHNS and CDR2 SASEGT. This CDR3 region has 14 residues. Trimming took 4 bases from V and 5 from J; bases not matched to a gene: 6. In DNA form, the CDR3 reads TGTGCCAGCAGTGGATGGGACAGGCGATATGGCTACACCTTC. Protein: CASSGWDRRYGYTF.

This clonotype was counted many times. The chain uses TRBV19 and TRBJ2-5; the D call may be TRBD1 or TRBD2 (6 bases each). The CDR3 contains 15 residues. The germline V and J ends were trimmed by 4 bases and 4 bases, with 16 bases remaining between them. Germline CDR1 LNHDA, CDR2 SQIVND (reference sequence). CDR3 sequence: CASSRGAADGETQYF. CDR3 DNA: TGTGCCAGTAGTAGGGGGGCGGCGGATGGAGAGACCCAGTACTTC.

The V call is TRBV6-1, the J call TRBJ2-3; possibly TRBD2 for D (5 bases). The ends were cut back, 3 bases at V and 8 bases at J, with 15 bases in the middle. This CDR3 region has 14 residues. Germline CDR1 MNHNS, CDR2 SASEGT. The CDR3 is CASSDRGQASTQYF. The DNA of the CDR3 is TGTGCCAGCAGTGATCGGGGTCAAGCAAGTACGCAGTATTTT.

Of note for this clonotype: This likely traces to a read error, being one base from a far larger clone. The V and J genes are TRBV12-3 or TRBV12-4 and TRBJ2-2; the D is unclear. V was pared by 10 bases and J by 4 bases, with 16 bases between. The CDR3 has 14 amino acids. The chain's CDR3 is CANSFYEATGELFF. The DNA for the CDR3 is TGTGCCAACAGCTTCTACGAGGCCACCGGGGAGCTGTTTTTT.

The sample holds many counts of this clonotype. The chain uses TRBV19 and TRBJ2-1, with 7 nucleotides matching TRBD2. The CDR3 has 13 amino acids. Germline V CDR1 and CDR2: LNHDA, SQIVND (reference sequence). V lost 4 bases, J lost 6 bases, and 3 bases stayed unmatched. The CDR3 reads CASSSRGGNEQFF. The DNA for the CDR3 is TGTGCCAGTAGTAGTCGCGGGGGCAATGAGCAGTTCTTC.

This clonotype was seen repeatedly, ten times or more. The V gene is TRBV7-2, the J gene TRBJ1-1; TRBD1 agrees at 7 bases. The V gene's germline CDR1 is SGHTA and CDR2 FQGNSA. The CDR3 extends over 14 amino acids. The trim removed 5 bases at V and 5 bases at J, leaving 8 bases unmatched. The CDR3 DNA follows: TGTGCCAGCAGCCCAGACAGGGCTGGTACTGAAGCTTTCTTT. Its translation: CASSPDRAGTEAFF.

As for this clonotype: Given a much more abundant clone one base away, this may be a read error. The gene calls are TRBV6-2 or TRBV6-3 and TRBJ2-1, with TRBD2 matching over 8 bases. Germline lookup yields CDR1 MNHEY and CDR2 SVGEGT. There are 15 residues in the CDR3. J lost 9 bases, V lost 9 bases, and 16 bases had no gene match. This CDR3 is CARRPDTGTSREQFF. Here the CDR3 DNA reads TGTGCCAGAAGACCTGATACCGGGACTAGTCGTGAGCAGTTCTTC.

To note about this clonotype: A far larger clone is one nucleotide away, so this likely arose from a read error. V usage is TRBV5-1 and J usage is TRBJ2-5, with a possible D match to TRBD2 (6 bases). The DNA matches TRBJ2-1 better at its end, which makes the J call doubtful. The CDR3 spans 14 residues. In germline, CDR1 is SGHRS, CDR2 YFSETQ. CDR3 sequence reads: CASSLCPGGYEQFF. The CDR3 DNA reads TGCGCCAGCAGCTTGTGTCCCGGGGGTTATGAGCAGTTCTTC.

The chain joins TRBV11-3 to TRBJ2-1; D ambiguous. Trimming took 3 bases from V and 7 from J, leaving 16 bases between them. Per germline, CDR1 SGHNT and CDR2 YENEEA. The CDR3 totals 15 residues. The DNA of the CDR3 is TGTGCCAGCAGCTTGGAAGCTTCTGATCAGAATGAGCAGTTCTTC. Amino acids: CASSLEASDQNEQFF.

In DNA, the CDR3 is TGTGCCAGCAGCTTATCTCCCAACCTCTCTGGAAACACCATATATTTT. Amino acids: CASSLSPNLSGNTIYF. The chain is built from TRBV7-9 and TRBJ1-3; no clear D. CDR3 length equals 16 residues. The V gene's germline CDR1 is SEHNR and CDR2 FQNEAQ (reference sequence). V gave up 2 bases and J gave up 0 bases, with 11 bases separating them.

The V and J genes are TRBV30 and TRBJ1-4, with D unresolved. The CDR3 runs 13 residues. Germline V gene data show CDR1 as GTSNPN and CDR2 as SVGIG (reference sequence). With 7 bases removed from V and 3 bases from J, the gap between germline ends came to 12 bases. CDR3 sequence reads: CASKQRANEKLFF. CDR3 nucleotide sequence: TGTGCCTCGAAACAGAGGGCTAATGAAAAACTGTTTTTT. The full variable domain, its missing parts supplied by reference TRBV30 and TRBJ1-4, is SQTIHQWPATLVQPVGSPLSLECTVEGTSNPNLYWYRQAAGRGLQLLFYSVGIGQISSEVPQNLSASRPQDRQFILSSKKLLLSDSGFYLCASKQRANEKLFFGSGTQLSVL.

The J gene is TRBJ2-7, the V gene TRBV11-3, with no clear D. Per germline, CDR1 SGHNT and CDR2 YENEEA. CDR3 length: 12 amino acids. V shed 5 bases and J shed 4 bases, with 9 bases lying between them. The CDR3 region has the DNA TGTGCCAGCAGCCGCAACCAGTACGAGCAGTACTTC. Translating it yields CASSRNQYEQYF.

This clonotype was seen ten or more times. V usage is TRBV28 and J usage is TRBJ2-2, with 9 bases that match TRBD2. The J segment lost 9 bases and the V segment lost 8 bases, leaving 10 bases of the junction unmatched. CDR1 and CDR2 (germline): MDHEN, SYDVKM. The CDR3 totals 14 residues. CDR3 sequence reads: CASGAAGGPWELFF. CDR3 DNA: TGTGCCAGCGGGGCAGCGGGGGGTCCCTGGGAGCTGTTTTTT.

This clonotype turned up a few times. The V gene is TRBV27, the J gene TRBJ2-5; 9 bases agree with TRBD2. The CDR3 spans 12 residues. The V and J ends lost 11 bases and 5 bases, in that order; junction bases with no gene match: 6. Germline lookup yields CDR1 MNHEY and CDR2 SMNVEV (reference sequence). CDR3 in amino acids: CAARGGGETQYF. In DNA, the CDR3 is TGTGCCGCGCGGGGGGGTGGCGAGACCCAGTACTTC.

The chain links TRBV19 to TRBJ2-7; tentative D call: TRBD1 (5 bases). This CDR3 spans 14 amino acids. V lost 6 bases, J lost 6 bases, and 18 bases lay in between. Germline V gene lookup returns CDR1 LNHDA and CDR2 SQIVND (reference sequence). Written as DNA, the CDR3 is TGTGCCAGTAGCTCCGTGACAGCGTTTGGCGAGCAGTACTTC. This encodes CASSSVTAFGEQYF.

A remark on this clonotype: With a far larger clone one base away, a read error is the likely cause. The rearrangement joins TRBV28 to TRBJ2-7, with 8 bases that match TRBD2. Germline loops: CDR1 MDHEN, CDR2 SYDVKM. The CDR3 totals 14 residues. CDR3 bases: TGTTCCAGCAGACCTGGGACGGGGGGGGACGAGCAGTACTTC. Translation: CSSRPGTGGDEQYF. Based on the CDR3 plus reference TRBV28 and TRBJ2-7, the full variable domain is DVKVTQSSRYLVKRTGEKVFLECVQDMDHENMFWYRQDPGLGLRLIYFSYDVKMKEKGDIPEGYSVSREKKERFSLILESASTNQTSMYLCSSRPGTGGDEQYFGPGTRLTVT.

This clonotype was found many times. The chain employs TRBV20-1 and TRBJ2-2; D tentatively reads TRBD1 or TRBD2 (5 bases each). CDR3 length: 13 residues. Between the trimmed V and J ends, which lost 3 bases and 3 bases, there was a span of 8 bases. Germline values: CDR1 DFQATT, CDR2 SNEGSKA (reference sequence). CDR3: CSASGTYTGELFF. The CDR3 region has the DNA TGCAGTGCTAGCGGGACCTACACCGGGGAGCTGTTTTTT.

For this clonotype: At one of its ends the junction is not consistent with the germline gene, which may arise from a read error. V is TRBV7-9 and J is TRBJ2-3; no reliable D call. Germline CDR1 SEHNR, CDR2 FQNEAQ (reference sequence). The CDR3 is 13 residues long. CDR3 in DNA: TGTTCCAGCATCTTGGGTGGCACAGATACGCAGTATTTT. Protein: CSSILGGTDTQYF.

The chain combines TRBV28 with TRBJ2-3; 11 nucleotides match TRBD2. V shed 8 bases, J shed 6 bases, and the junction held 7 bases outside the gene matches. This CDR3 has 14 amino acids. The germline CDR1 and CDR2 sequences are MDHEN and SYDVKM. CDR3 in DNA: TGTGCCAGCGGCACTAGCGGGGGCGCGGATACGCAGTATTTT. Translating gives CASGTSGGADTQYF. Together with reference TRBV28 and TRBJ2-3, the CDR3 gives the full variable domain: DVKVTQSSRYLVKRTGEKVFLECVQDMDHENMFWYRQDPGLGLRLIYFSYDVKMKEKGDIPEGYSVSREKKERFSLILESASTNQTSMYLCASGTSGGADTQYFGPGTRLTVL.